Detailed here is one TCR beta chain. This entry is derived from a study of blood T cell repertoires in COVID-19. In the study overall: Cohort 3 recovered donors had two negative PCRs, clearance, or symptom resolution. The analysed material was cDNA or gDNA that came from T cells, B-cell-depleted T cells, or PBMCs.

Profiled with immunoSEQ multiplex PCR; TCRdb holds only in-frame clones, not every one. The table includes approximately 200,000 clones, around nine tenths detected once. The participants were between roughly 18 and 89 years old and came from under 25 US areas. There are 15 residues in the CDR3. Germline V gene data show CDR1 as LNHDA and CDR2 as SQIVND (reference sequence). The V segment lost 6 bases and the J segment 5 bases; nucleotides outside the gene matches: 8. Sequenced sample: PBMCs or T cells enriched from blood (not recorded which). V is TRBV19 and J is TRBJ2-3; TRBD2 matches 10 bases. The TCR sequence derives from a man aged 25-45 years in a cohort exposed to, infected with or recovered from COVID-19 (not recorded which). The CDR3 here is CASRASGSLKDTQYF. CDR3 nucleotide sequence: TGTGCCAGTAGGGCTAGCGGGAGCCTTAAAGATACGCAGTATTTT.